This T cell receptor (beta chain) originates from a study of beta chain features in type 1 diabetes. At the level of the study: Patients shared similar age, gender and cell yields with healthy donors.

Only a few counts were recorded for this clone. Its target is not known. The sequenced template was cDNA made from the entire isolated RNA. Some clones are missing from TCRdb's copy, which holds only in-frame ones; the method was immunoSEQ multiplex PCR. The sample includes 110,000 to 150,000 clones, about a tenth of them seen just once. Overall study results and limits: Unsettled here was the matter of whether HLA type influences TCRB rearrangement.

The TCR comes from a man aged 18-30 years in good health. Sequencing was performed on central memory CD4+ T cells from blood.

The chain's CDR3 is CASSQRDRGFYGYTF. DNA of the CDR3: TGTGCCAGCAGCCAACGGGACAGGGGCTTCTATGGCTACACCTTC. The chain combines TRBV4-2 with TRBJ1-2; TRBD1 agrees at 10 bases. The ends lost 2 bases at V and 4 bases at J; junction bases unmatched: 4. CDR3 size: 15 residues. Germline V gene sequence: CDR1 LGHNA, CDR2 YNFKEQ.